The clone carrying this TCR beta chain was detected only a few times. The sample comes from a study of blood T cell repertoires in COVID-19. Study background: COVID-19 samples from acute and convalescent phases originated in the United States, Italy and Spain. In each case, the material was cDNA or gDNA derived from T cells, B-cell-depleted T cells, or PBMCs.

Per the original methods: Reference gene primer amplification gave nucleated cell count estimates. Method: immunoSEQ multiplex PCR; TCRdb's copy keeps in-frame clones and lacks some. V, J and clone size are taken as reported in that table, and D and trimming were inferred from the DNA itself. The sample carries about 170,000 clones, less than 85% recorded once. Recovered status applied to Cohort 3 donors who had two consecutive negative PCRs. It also applied to those with clearance or with symptom resolution. This CDR3 contains 13 residues. V lost 5 bases, J lost 5 bases, and 12 bases lay in between. In germline, CDR1 is LNHDA, CDR2 SQIVND (reference sequence).

The chain employs TRBV19 and TRBJ1-1; possible D gene TRBD1, 5 bases. The clonotype was recovered from a man between 45 and 60 years old who had recovered from COVID-19. Sequencing input: PBMCs or T cells enriched from blood (not recorded which). The CDR3 coding sequence is TGTGCCAGTAGTCCCTCGAAGGGGACTGAAGCTTTCTTT. As protein: CASSPSKGTEAFF. The variable domain in full, completed from reference TRBV19 and TRBJ1-1, reads DGGITQSPKYLFRKEGQNVTLSCEQNLNHDAMYWYRQDPGQGLRLIYYSQIVNDFQKGDIAEGYSVSREKKESFPLTVTSAQKNPTAFYLCASSPSKGTEAFFGQGTRLTVV.